This T cell receptor beta chain is drawn from a study of T-cell reconstitution after alpha-beta-depleted transplantation in children. Points on this clonotype: Its antigen is undetermined.

General study findings and limits: About two months after transplant, alpha-beta T cells reportedly came from several hundred expanded graft clones. Surviving recipient T cells and thymic progenitors accounted for the high day-60 TCRbeta diversity observed in some patients.

Trimming shortened V by 4 bases and J by 6 bases, and 15 bases separated the two germline ends. The CDR3 totals 14 residues. Germline values: CDR1 SEHNR, CDR2 FQNEAQ (reference sequence). The authors prepared the TCRbeta library with unique molecular identifiers. MiXCR was run by TCRdb on the PCR reads, yielding one entry per CDR3 protein. The data hold 700,000 to 950,000 distinct CDR3 sequences, with under 20% observed a single time. The sample here was PBMCs, mostly from graft donor cells, taken 360 days after TCRalphabeta/CD19-depleted stem cell transplant. The V and J genes are TRBV7-9 and TRBJ1-2, with D unclear. The origin of this receptor is a male patient aged 10-17 years who had a stem cell transplant for acute lymphoblastic leukemia, so the T cells may come from the graft donor. The CDR3 region is CASSSEMDWDGYTF. The DNA of the CDR3 is TGTGCCAGCAGCTCCGAAATGGACTGGGATGGCTACACCTTC.